The rows below give T cell receptor beta chains drawn from one sample of a study of glioma-infiltrating T cells after dendritic cell vaccination. The repertoire was sequenced with immunoSEQ multiplex PCR; TCRdb's copy has only in-frame clones and lacks some. This table holds over 90,000 clones, 80% found once. Specimen: blood, collected after dendritic cell vaccination. These TCRs come from a human donor with glioblastoma. CDR3s include the opening cysteine and the closing phenylalanine or tryptophan.

V	J	CDR3
TRBV7-8	TRBJ1-6	CASSLSGEGWGSPLHF
TRBV27	TRBJ1-2	CASSPNSGAFGYTF
TRBV6-5	TRBJ1-6	CASSYRQEHSPLHF
TRBV5-1	TRBJ2-3	CASSLDGTSTDTQYF
TRBV28	TRBJ1-1	CASSPDWGTEAFF
TRBV7-2	TRBJ1-2	CASSLGRGNYGYTF
TRBV10-2	TRBJ2-1	CASSPSAVGLAAYNEQFF
TRBV9	TRBJ1-1	CASSAPLGGRENTEAFF
TRBV2	TRBJ1-1	CASLGPGIPEAFF
TRBV2	TRBJ2-7	CASSERAGRYEQYF
TRBV19	TRBJ1-5	CASSIPGQRNQPQHF
TRBV6-1	TRBJ1-1	CASSEVGWGRTEAFF
TRBV11-2	TRBJ1-2	CASRSFLGKTGVNHGYTF
TRBV27	TRBJ1-1	CASSQELTGPEAFF
TRBV2	TRBJ1-5	CASSEVGGVQPQHF
TRBV28	TRBJ1-2	CASSEGQQTNYGYTF
TRBV9	TRBJ1-2	CASSTRETGGVYGYTF
TRBV4-1	TRBJ1-4	CARFPGQGWEKLFF
TRBV10-2	TRBJ2-1	CASSEGLAGNEQFF
TRBV19	TRBJ2-2	CASRTGANTGELFF
TRBV7-9	TRBJ1-1	CASSYQSGQGIEAFF
TRBV19	TRBJ1-1	CASSIMDSNTEAFF
TRBV4-1	TRBJ1-1	CASSPGVRDGEAFF
TRBV28	TRBJ1-5	CASRPLKGINNQPQHF
TRBV27	TRBJ2-5	CASSLLLSETQYF
TRBV19	TRBJ1-1	CASPPGQGKVTEAFF
TRBV6-1	TRBJ2-7	CASRTRTSGAYEQYF